The rows below give T cell receptor beta chains drawn from one sample of a study of beta chain features in type 1 diabetes. Sequenced by immunoSEQ multiplex PCR; TCRdb stores in-frame clones only, minus some. The profile shows a few hundred thousand clones, roughly 14% of them singletons. Material for sequencing was naive CD4+ T cells from blood. The receptors originated from a woman younger than 30 with type 1 diabetes. The CDR3 runs from the conserved cysteine through the conserved F or W. A D gene is named only where the DNA matches it firmly. For some rows the clone size is stated as once, few or many, or as a class when expanded; others skip it.

clone_size j_call v_call d_call cdr3_aa cdr3_nt
few TRBJ1-2 TRBV5-1 NA CASRTSDRPSF TGCGCCAGCAGGACTTCTGACAGACCTTCCTTC
few TRBJ2-7 TRBV7-9 TRBD1 CASSLTGVGFYEQYF TGTGCCAGCAGCTTAACAGGGGTTGGGTTCTACGAGCAGTACTTC
NA TRBJ1-4 TRBV5-1 TRBD1 CASSLERQGLSGEKLFF TGCGCCAGCAGCTTGGAGAGACAGGGCCTCTCCGGTGAAAAACTGTTTTTT
NA TRBJ2-1 TRBV18 TRBD1 CASSPPGQGANEQFF TGTGCCAGCTCACCGCCGGGACAGGGGGCAAATGAGCAGTTCTTC
few TRBJ2-5 TRBV19 TRBD2 CASSANSLAEETQYF TGTGCCAGTAGTGCAAACTCACTAGCGGAAGAGACCCAGTACTTC
NA TRBJ1-1 TRBV9 TRBD1 CASSAVTGSNTEAFF TGTGCCAGCAGCGCTGTGACAGGGAGTAACACTGAAGCTTTCTTT
NA TRBJ2-2 TRBV28 TRBD2 CASSSRTSRELFF TGTGCCAGCAGTTCCCGGACTAGTCGAGAGCTGTTTTTT
NA TRBJ1-1 TRBV18 NA CASSPTAAGTEAFF TGTGCCAGCTCACCCACAGCGGCGGGCACTGAAGCTTTCTTT
few TRBJ2-1 TRBV5-1 TRBD2 CASSLRTSGTNEQFF TGCGCCAGCAGCCTTCGGACTAGCGGGACCAATGAGCAGTTCTTC
few TRBJ1-1 TRBV14 NA CASSQSAGRNEAFF TGTGCCAGCAGCCAAAGCGCGGGTCGGAATGAAGCTTTCTTT
NA TRBJ2-1 TRBV9 NA CASSVATSNEQFF TGTGCCAGCAGCGTAGCTACTTCCAATGAGCAGTTCTTC
few TRBJ1-2 TRBV27 TRBD1 CASSLGQGASYGYTF TGTGCCAGCAGTTTAGGACAGGGGGCTTCCTATGGCTACACCTTC
NA TRBJ2-1 TRBV4-3 TRBD2 CASSQDWGARLALYNEQFF TGCGCCAGCAGCCAAGATTGGGGGGCGAGACTAGCGCTATACAATGAGCAGTTCTTC
few TRBJ1-2 TRBV18 TRBD1 CASSPGTGDYGYTF TGTGCCAGCTCACCTGGGACAGGGGACTATGGCTACACCTTC
few TRBJ2-3 TRBV28 TRBD1 CASSWLGTGTDTQYF TGTGCCAGCAGTTGGTTGGGGACAGGCACAGATACGCAGTATTTT
few TRBJ2-1 TRBV7-9 TRBD1 CASGGDRQGRYNEQFF TGTGCCAGCGGTGGCGATCGACAGGGGAGGTACAATGAGCAGTTCTTC
few TRBJ2-3 TRBV15 TRBD2 CATSRDPGGGTDTQYF TGTGCCACCAGCAGAGATCCGGGAGGCGGCACAGATACGCAGTATTTT
NA TRBJ1-2 TRBV5-4 NA CASSLGYGYTF TGTGCCAGCAGCTTGGGCTACGGCTACACCTTC
NA TRBJ2-7 TRBV18 TRBD2 CASSPTSGGTYEQYF TGTGCCAGCTCACCGACTAGCGGGGGAACCTACGAGCAGTACTTC
few TRBJ2-1 TRBV9 TRBD1 CASSVDEGAASLF TGTGCCAGCAGCGTAGACGAGGGGGCCGCTTCGCTCTTC
NA TRBJ2-1 TRBV2 TRBD2 CASRDTSGRQFF TGTGCCAGCAGGGATACTAGCGGGAGACAGTTCTTC
NA TRBJ1-1 TRBV14 NA CASGRQMNTEAFF TGTGCCAGCGGTCGCCAGATGAACACTGAAGCTTTCTTT
few TRBJ2-2 TRBV5-4 TRBD2 CASSLGTSGGNTGELFF TGTGCCAGCAGCTTGGGGACTAGCGGAGGGAACACCGGGGAGCTGTTTTTT
few TRBJ2-3 TRBV4-3 NA CASSPHTGTTMTSRTDTQYF TGCGCCAGCAGCCCTCATACCGGGACCACAATGACTAGTAGGACAGATACGCAGTATTTT
few TRBJ1-1 TRBV9 TRBD1 CASSNRQGPNTEAFF TGTGCCAGCAGCAACCGACAGGGTCCGAACACTGAAGCTTTCTTT
NA TRBJ1-4 TRBV25-1 NA CASSLQANEKLFF TGTGCCAGCAGTCTACAGGCTAATGAAAAACTGTTTTTT
NA TRBJ2-3 TRBV5-6 NA CASSLLSGEDTQYF TGTGCCAGCAGCTTGCTCTCCGGGGAGGATACGCAGTATTTT
few TRBJ2-5 TRBV6-6 NA CAARDSQETQYF TGTGCCGCTCGGGACTCTCAAGAGACCCAGTACTTC